The TCR beta chain under discussion was sequenced for a study of graft-versus-host responses after intestinal transplantation. Graft tissue processing released intraepithelial and lamina propria lymphocytes. The CDR3 runs 14 residues. The germline gives CDR1 SEHNR, CDR2 FQNEAQ (reference sequence). The junction had 6 bases not matched to a gene; V was cut back by 4 bases and J by 3 bases. The protocol was immunoSEQ multiplex PCR, while the TCRdb copy is restricted to in-frame clones and leaves out a portion. The table includes 40,000 or so clones, roughly nine tenths detected once. Specimen: ileum tissue, collected about 200 days after intestinal transplant. The receptor comes from a human patient who received an intestinal transplant, so some T cells may come from the graft donor. This chain links TRBV7-9 with TRBJ2-7; 7 nucleotides match TRBD1. CDR3 in amino acids: CASSSPTGVYEQYF. CDR3 DNA: TGTGCCAGCAGCTCTCCTACAGGGGTCTACGAGCAGTACTTC.